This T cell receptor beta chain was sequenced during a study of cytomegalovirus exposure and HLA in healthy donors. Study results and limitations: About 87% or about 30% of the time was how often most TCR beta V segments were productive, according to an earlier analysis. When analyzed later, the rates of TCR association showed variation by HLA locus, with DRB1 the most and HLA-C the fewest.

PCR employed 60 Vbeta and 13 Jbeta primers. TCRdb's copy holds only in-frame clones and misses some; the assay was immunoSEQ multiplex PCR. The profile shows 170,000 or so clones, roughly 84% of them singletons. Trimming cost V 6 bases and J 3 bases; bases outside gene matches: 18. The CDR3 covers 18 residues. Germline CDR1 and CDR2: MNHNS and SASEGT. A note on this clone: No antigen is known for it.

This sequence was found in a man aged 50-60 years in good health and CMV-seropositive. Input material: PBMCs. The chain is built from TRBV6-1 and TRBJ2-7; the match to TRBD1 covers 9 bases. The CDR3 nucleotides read TGTGCCAGCAGGGAACGGACAGGGGCCTCCCAACCCCTCTACGAGCAGTACTTC. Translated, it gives CASRERTGASQPLYEQYF.